The next 26 T cell receptor beta chains were all read from a single sample in a study of OX40 agonist ivuxolimab in advanced cancers. The repertoire was sequenced with immunoSEQ multiplex PCR; TCRdb's copy has only in-frame clones and lacks some. The sample records fewer than 45,000 clones, more than 70% being singletons. The sequenced sample was CD4+ or CD8+ T cells sorted from blood, obtained in a trial of the OX40 agonist ivuxolimab. These receptors were taken from an adult with an advanced solid tumor such as melanoma, head and neck, liver or kidney cancer.

The chain recombines TRBV6-5 with TRBJ1-2, with D maybe TRBD1 (6 bases). The CDR3 runs to 12 residues. CDR1 MNHEY and CDR2 SVGAGI come from the germline V gene. The V end lost 10 bases, the J end lost 4 bases, and 13 bases lay between the germline ends. CDR3 nucleotide sequence: TGTGCCACAAGACAGGCGGCCTATGGCTACACCTTC. Protein product: CATRQAAYGYTF.

This sequence joins TRBV4-1 and TRBJ2-3; D gene unclear. V lost 0 bases and J 0 bases, leaving 16 bases between the germline ends. Looked up from germline, CDR1 is MGHRA and CDR2 is YSYEKL. This CDR3 contains 18 residues. The CDR3 is CASSQDLGDWSSTDTQYF. Here the CDR3 DNA reads TGCGCCAGCAGCCAAGATCTTGGAGACTGGTCTAGCACAGATACGCAGTATTTT.

This clone was seen a single time. V usage is TRBV6-4 and J usage is TRBJ1-2; D is unresolved. The CDR3 is 16 amino acids. V gave up 2 bases and J gave up 3 bases, with 16 bases separating them. Germline-derived CDR1 and CDR2 are MRHNA and SNTAGT. In nucleotides, the CDR3 is TGTGCCAGCAGTGACCGGGCCCAGGACCTATACTATGGCTACACCTTC. Protein: CASSDRAQDLYYGYTF.

This clone was observed once. The rearrangement links TRBV19 to TRBJ1-2; TRBD1 matches 9 bases. This CDR3 has 15 residues. V lost 0 bases and J lost 7; bases outside the gene matches: 6. Germline V gene data show CDR1 as LNHDA and CDR2 as SQIVND (reference sequence). The CDR3 DNA sequence: TGTGCCAGTAGTATAGACGGACAGGGGATATTTGGCTACACCTTC. Translated, it gives CASSIDGQGIFGYTF.

This clone appeared a few times. The chain couples TRBV2 to TRBJ2-7; no clear D. Deletions cut 8 bases from V and 3 bases from J, with 11 bases between. Per the germline V gene, CDR1 is SNHLY and CDR2 is FYNNEI. The CDR3 sequence is 12 residues long. This chain's CDR3 is CASWLEGYEQYF. In nucleotides, the CDR3 is TGTGCCAGCTGGTTAGAAGGCTACGAGCAGTACTTC.

The V gene is TRBV23-1, the J gene TRBJ2-2, with 7 bases matching TRBD1. TRBV23-1 is known as an ORF, though its function is uncertain. J was trimmed by 7 bases and V by 4 bases; bases with no gene match: 12. The CDR3 has 16 amino acids. The CDR3 DNA reads TGCGCCAGCAGTCGCGGACAGGAGGAACGGGGCGGGGAGCTGTTTTTT. It codes for CASSRGQEERGGELFF.

The count of this clone is one. The chain recombines TRBV4-1 with TRBJ2-7; 9 bases align to TRBD1. The CDR3 loop spans 15 amino acids. CDR1 and CDR2 (germline): MGHRA, YSYEKL. After removal of 5 bases from V and 1 base from J, the junction contained 6 bases not matched to a gene. The CDR3 protein is CASSISGQGSYEQYF. The CDR3 bases are TGCGCCAGCAGCATCTCGGGACAGGGTTCCTACGAGCAGTACTTC.

The J gene is TRBJ1-1, the V gene TRBV11-1; 8 bases match TRBD1. The germline V gene has CDR1 SGHAT and CDR2 FQDESV (reference sequence). This CDR3 contains 15 residues. The V segment lost 9 bases and the J segment 2 bases; nucleotides outside the gene matches: 11. CDR3 DNA sequence: TGTGCCAGTGGAGCAGGGGGCTTTATTAACACTGAAGCTTTCTTT. This translates into CASGAGGFINTEAFF.

The V call is TRBV7-9, the J call TRBJ2-5; D is uncertain. This CDR3 comprises 13 residues. The V gene lost 7 bases and the J gene lost 5 bases, with 14 bases spanning the gap. Germline V CDR1 and CDR2: SEHNR, FQNEAQ (reference sequence). CDR3 region: CASNTLHGETQYF. CDR3 in DNA: TGTGCCAGCAACACCCTACACGGGGAGACCCAGTACTTC. Drawing the rest from reference TRBV7-9 and TRBJ2-5, the complete variable domain is DTGVSQNPRHKITKRGQNVTFRCDPISEHNRLYWYRQTLGQGPEFLTYFQNEAQLEKSRLLSDRFSAERPKGSFSTLEIQRTEQGDSAMYLCASNTLHGETQYFGPGTRLLVL.

The chain couples TRBV29-1 to TRBJ2-3; unclear D gene. Germline CDR1 is SQVTM and CDR2 is ANQGSEA. V was pared by 7 bases and J by 6 bases, with 11 bases between. The CDR3 spans 11 residues. This CDR3 reads CSAGRSDTQYF. The CDR3 coding sequence is TGCAGCGCAGGACGCTCGGATACGCAGTATTTT.

The chain links TRBV18 to TRBJ2-2; D call uncertain. Germline V gene lookup returns CDR1 KGHSH and CDR2 LQKENI. The CDR3 is 13 amino acids. V lost 6 bases and J lost 6, with 11 bases in between. The CDR3 sequence is CASSSDVSGELFF. The CDR3 nucleotides are TGTGCCAGCTCTTCCGACGTGTCCGGGGAGCTGTTTTTT.

V and J are TRBV19 and TRBJ1-2; possible D gene TRBD1, 5 bases. This CDR3 is 15 amino acids long. Trimming shortened V by 5 bases and J by 8 bases, and 21 bases separated the two germline ends. The germline V gene encodes CDR1 LNHDA and CDR2 SQIVND (reference sequence). The CDR3 sequence: CASSPVPGIDQGYTF. The CDR3 region has the DNA TGTGCCAGTAGTCCAGTCCCAGGGATTGACCAAGGCTACACCTTC. Full variable domain (remainder filled in from reference TRBV19 and TRBJ1-2): DGGITQSPKYLFRKEGQNVTLSCEQNLNHDAMYWYRQDPGQGLRLIYYSQIVNDFQKGDIAEGYSVSREKKESFPLTVTSAQKNPTAFYLCASSPVPGIDQGYTFGSGTRLTVV.

As for this clone: This sample also contains other DNA sequences that code for the same CDR3. The gene calls are TRBV27 and TRBJ1-1; D unclear. The CDR3 contains 12 residues. Trimming took off 11 bases at V and 1 base at J, with 11 bases between the two ends. Germline CDR1 reads MNHEY; CDR2 reads SMNVEV (reference sequence). Here the CDR3 reads CASRKGNTEAFF. The CDR3 nucleotides read TGTGCCTCACGTAAGGGGAACACTGAAGCTTTCTTT.

This clone was seen once. V usage is TRBV6-1 and J usage is TRBJ2-7, with 7 bases lining up with TRBD1. Unmatched junction bases numbered 6, after V lost 0 bases and J lost 4 bases. This CDR3 contains 15 residues. From germline, CDR1 is MNHNS and CDR2 SASEGT. The DNA for the CDR3 is TGTGCCAGCAGTGAAGCCCGAGGGGGCTGGTACGAGCAGTACTTC. Protein: CASSEARGGWYEQYF.

The genes are TRBV11-2 and TRBJ2-1; TRBD2 agrees at 7 bases. Trimming cost V 0 bases and J 5 bases; bases outside gene matches: 4. Germline assignment: CDR1 SGHAT and CDR2 FQNNGV. This CDR3 spans 15 amino acids. The CDR3 is CASSLDPSGHNEQFF. DNA of the CDR3: TGTGCCAGCAGCTTAGATCCTAGCGGACACAATGAGCAGTTCTTC.

The J gene is TRBJ2-1, the V gene TRBV7-9; D may be TRBD2 (5 bases). Germline CDR1 reads SEHNR; CDR2 reads FQNEAQ (reference sequence). CDR3 length: 15 residues. Deletions cut 4 bases from V and 3 bases from J, with 13 bases between. This chain's CDR3 is CASSSRVIGYNEQFF. In DNA, the CDR3 is TGTGCCAGCAGCTCGAGGGTAATCGGCTACAATGAGCAGTTCTTC.

CDR3 sequence reads: CASSQGQGLGLEQFF. Written as DNA, the CDR3 is TGTGCCAGCAGCCAAGGACAGGGCCTCGGTCTTGAGCAGTTCTTC. The chain combines TRBV14 with TRBJ2-1, with 7 bases aligning to TRBD1. The CDR3 consists of 15 residues. The germline V gene encodes CDR1 SGHDN and CDR2 FVKESK. V was clipped by 1 base and J by 9 bases; unmatched bases: 9.

This chain joins TRBV9 and TRBJ2-1; D may match TRBD1 or TRBD2 (5 bases each). From germline, CDR1 is SGDLS and CDR2 YYNGEE. This CDR3 contains 16 residues. V was cut by 0 bases and J by 8 bases, with 18 bases left in between. The CDR3 sequence: CASSVGVGYRGHEQFF. Here the CDR3 DNA reads TGTGCCAGCAGCGTAGGGGTGGGCTACCGGGGCCATGAGCAGTTCTTC.

The rearrangement joins TRBV14 to TRBJ2-3, with D tentatively TRBD1 (7 bases). Germline V gene data show CDR1 as SGHDN and CDR2 as FVKESK. Trimming took off 8 bases at V and 4 bases at J, with 16 bases between the two ends. The CDR3 runs to 14 residues. CDR3 amino acids: CASGRRGLADTQYF. As DNA, the CDR3 is TGTGCCAGCGGACGGAGGGGGCTTGCAGATACGCAGTATTTT.

The chain uses TRBV27 and TRBJ2-6; D is unclear. Germline V gene data show CDR1 as MNHEY and CDR2 as SMNVEV (reference sequence). Between the trimmed V and J ends, which lost 6 bases and 0 bases, there was a span of 0 bases. The CDR3 contains 12 residues. DNA for the CDR3: TGTGCCAGCAGCTCTGGGGCCAACGTCCTGACTTTC. Protein product: CASSSGANVLTF. The full variable domain, with the rest looked up from reference TRBV27 and TRBJ2-6, is EAQVTQNPRYLITVTGKKLTVTCSQNMNHEYMSWYRQDPGLGLRQIYYSMNVEVTDKGDVPEGYKVSRKEKRNFPLILESPSPNQTSLYFCASSSGANVLTFGAGSRLTVL.

This sequence joins TRBV11-2 and TRBJ2-7, with D perhaps assigned TRBD1 or TRBD2 (6 bases each). Germline assignment: CDR1 SGHAT and CDR2 FQNNGV. V lost 5 bases to trimming and J lost 2 bases, with 13 bases between them. The CDR3 is 14 residues long. The CDR3 DNA sequence: TGTGCCAGCAGCCGGGGGACACGAACCTACGAGCAGTACTTC. It translates to CASSRGTRTYEQYF.

V gene TRBV6-6 combines with J gene TRBJ1-5; D is unresolved. In germline, CDR1 is MNHNY, CDR2 SVGAGI (reference sequence). This CDR3 contains 15 residues. Trimming cost V 3 bases and J 5 bases, with 14 bases left between them. As DNA, the CDR3 is TGTGCCAGCAGTTATGGGCCCCCGAACCATCAGCCCCAGCATTTT. Amino acid sequence: CASSYGPPNHQPQHF.

The rearrangement joins TRBV6-6 to TRBJ1-1; maybe TRBD1 (5 bases). CDR3 length: 16 amino acids. Between the trimmed V and J ends, which lost 6 bases and 5 bases, there was a span of 22 bases. Germline V gene data show CDR1 as MNHNY and CDR2 as SVGAGI (reference sequence). The chain's CDR3 is CASRSPDLGGGTEAFF. The CDR3 DNA is TGTGCCAGCAGGTCCCCGGACCTGGGGGGGGGAACTGAAGCTTTCTTT.

V usage is TRBV6-5 and J usage is TRBJ2-1; D is unresolved. Trimming cost V 4 bases and J 0 bases, with 10 bases left between them. The CDR3 is 15 residues long. Germline loops: CDR1 MNHEY, CDR2 SVGAGI. Here the CDR3 reads CASSSAESSYNEQFF. In nucleotides, the CDR3 is TGTGCCAGCAGTTCGGCTGAAAGCTCCTACAATGAGCAGTTCTTC.

The chain links TRBV27 to TRBJ2-2, with no clear D. There are 14 residues in the CDR3. The germline V gene has CDR1 MNHEY and CDR2 SMNVEV (reference sequence). Trimming stripped 3 bases from V and 6 bases from J, with 11 bases between. CDR3 DNA sequence: TGTGCCAGCAGTTTCGAGTTCGTCGCCGGGGAGCTGTTTTTT. Translated: CASSFEFVAGELFF.

This clone was observed a single time. The V call is TRBV25-1, the J call TRBJ1-4; possibly TRBD1 for D (6 bases). V lost 2 bases to trimming and J lost 8 bases, with 15 bases between them. CDR3 size: 15 residues. CDR1 is MGHDK and CDR2 is SYGVNS in the germline V gene. CDR3 in amino acids: CASSEVGATREKLFF. As DNA, the CDR3 is TGTGCCAGCAGTGAAGTGGGGGCGACCCGCGAAAAACTGTTTTTT.